A single sample is the source of the 21 T cell receptor beta chains below, sequenced in a study of CD8 T cells in Susac syndrome. Reverse transcription of roughly 0.5 to 1 ug RNA was carried out with random hexamers. MiXCR, applied by TCRdb to the immunoSEQ multiplex PCR reads, yields one record per CDR3 protein. The sample includes some 300,000 distinct CDR3 sequences, around 83% seen only once; the top ten take around 0.11%. Sequencing was done on a sample of CD8+ T cells from PBMCs. The receptors here all came from a human donor with multiple sclerosis.

This clonotype was seen a single time. The chain carries TRBV7-9 and TRBJ2-7; 10 nucleotides agree with TRBD2. CDR3 length: 16 amino acids. Germline values: CDR1 SEHNR, CDR2 FQNEAQ (reference sequence). V was pared by 5 bases and J by 4 bases, with 11 bases of the junction left unmatched. This CDR3 reads CASSISAGTSVYEQYF. The CDR3 DNA is TGTGCCAGCAGCATATCGGCCGGGACTAGCGTTTACGAGCAGTACTTC. Full variable domain (outside the CDR3, taken from reference TRBV7-9 and TRBJ2-7): DTGVSQNPRHKITKRGQNVTFRCDPISEHNRLYWYRQTLGQGPEFLTYFQNEAQLEKSRLLSDRFSAERPKGSFSTLEIQRTEQGDSAMYLCASSISAGTSVYEQYFGPGTRLTVT.

DNA of the CDR3: TGTGCCAGCAGTCCTAGCGGCCTCTCCTACAATGAGCAGTTCTTC. Its translation is CASSPSGLSYNEQFF. The chain recombines TRBV7-9 with TRBJ2-1; 7 nucleotides match TRBD2. The V segment lost 6 bases and the J segment 0 bases; nucleotides outside the gene matches: 5. Germline CDR1 reads SEHNR; CDR2 reads FQNEAQ (reference sequence). This CDR3 has 15 amino acids. The whole variable domain, filled in from reference TRBV7-9 and TRBJ2-1, reads DTGVSQNPRHKITKRGQNVTFRCDPISEHNRLYWYRQTLGQGPEFLTYFQNEAQLEKSRLLSDRFSAERPKGSFSTLEIQRTEQGDSAMYLCASSPSGLSYNEQFFGPGTRLTVL.

The chain is built from TRBV9 and TRBJ2-1; 7 bases line up with TRBD2. CDR1 SGDLS and CDR2 YYNGEE come from the germline V gene. V shed 3 bases, J shed 2 bases, and the junction held 5 bases outside the gene matches. The CDR3 is made up of 15 amino acids. CDR3 in DNA: TGTGCCAGCAGCGGGCAAGCGGGGCCCTACAATGAGCAGTTCTTC. Translating it yields CASSGQAGPYNEQFF.

The rearrangement joins TRBV21-1 to TRBJ1-5. TRBV21-1 constitutes a pseudogene. The CDR3 spans 13 residues. The CDR3 protein is CASSKASNQPQHF. As DNA, the CDR3 is TGTGCCAGCAGCAAAGCGAGCAATCAGCCCCAGCATTTT.

This chain connects TRBV11-2 to TRBJ2-2, with D possibly matching TRBD2 (5 bases). The CDR3 is made up of 14 amino acids. Germline V gives CDR1 SGHAT, CDR2 FQNNGV. The V gene lost 5 bases and the J gene lost 5 bases, with 12 bases spanning the gap. CDR3 protein: CASSPVATTGELFF. As DNA, the CDR3 is TGTGCCAGCAGCCCCGTAGCGACAACCGGGGAGCTGTTTTTT.

The rearrangement uses TRBV6-5 and TRBJ2-7; TRBD1 matches 11 bases. The CDR3 runs 16 residues. Germline values: CDR1 MNHEY, CDR2 SVGAGI. With V trimmed by 2 bases and J by 3 bases, 6 bases remained unmatched. DNA for the CDR3: TGTGCCAGCAGTTACGACTGGACAGGGGGCAACTACGAGCAGTACTTC. Amino acids: CASSYDWTGGNYEQYF.

The chain is built from TRBV12-3 or TRBV12-4 and TRBJ2-1, with D uncertain. This CDR3 is 13 amino acids long. V lost 3 bases and J lost 5, with 8 bases in between. CDR3 sequence: CASSFGSHNEQFF. The CDR3 nucleotides are TGTGCCAGCAGTTTCGGCTCACACAATGAGCAGTTCTTC.

This rearrangement joins TRBV21-1 to TRBJ2-1; the tabulated D call, TRBD1, remains unverified against the DNA. TRBV21-1 is noted as a pseudogene. The CDR3 totals 12 residues. The CDR3 loop is CARSGTENEQFF. For the CDR3, the DNA is TGTGCCAGGTCCGGGACGGAGAATGAGCAGTTCTTC.

The CDR3 DNA is TGTGCCAGCAGCCCCAGCGGGGCTACTGAGACCCAGTACTTC. Its protein product is CASSPSGATETQYF. The chain uses TRBV9 and TRBJ2-5, with 7 bases matching TRBD2. The CDR3 is 14 residues long. Trimming at V came to 4 bases and at J to 5 bases, leaving 8 bases not matched to a gene. Germline V CDR1 and CDR2: SGDLS, YYNGEE.

The rearrangement uses TRBV19 and TRBJ2-2; D is unclear. Looked up from germline, CDR1 is LNHDA and CDR2 is SQIVND (reference sequence). The CDR3 sequence is 18 residues long. V dropped 3 bases and J dropped 0 bases, with 17 bases sitting between them. CDR3 amino acids: CASSIRAEPVSNTGELFF. In DNA form, the CDR3 reads TGTGCCAGTAGTATCAGAGCAGAGCCCGTCTCGAACACCGGGGAGCTGTTTTTT.

The V and J genes are TRBV4-2 and TRBJ2-7; D ambiguous. V gave up 0 bases and J gave up 5 bases, with 14 bases separating them. The CDR3 covers 15 residues. The V gene's germline CDR1 is LGHNA and CDR2 YNFKEQ. The chain's CDR3 is CASSQEGNPLNEQYF. As DNA, the CDR3 is TGTGCCAGCAGCCAAGAAGGGAATCCTCTCAACGAGCAGTACTTC.

The sample holds a few counts of this clonotype. This sequence joins TRBV2 and TRBJ2-1; 9 bases agree with TRBD2. The germline V gene has CDR1 SNHLY and CDR2 FYNNEI. J lost 1 base, V lost 3 bases, and 4 bases had no gene match. The CDR3 sequence is 16 residues long. CDR3 residues: CASSEYGLASYNEQFF. CDR3 nucleotide sequence: TGTGCCAGCAGTGAGTACGGACTAGCGTCCTACAATGAGCAGTTCTTC.

The chain links TRBV5-1 to TRBJ2-5, with 7 bases lining up with TRBD1. Trimming cost V 3 bases and J 5 bases; bases outside gene matches: 7. The CDR3 has 14 amino acids. Germline assignment: CDR1 SGHRS and CDR2 YFSETQ. Here the CDR3 reads CASSSSTGLETQYF. CDR3 DNA sequence: TGCGCCAGCAGCTCCTCGACAGGGCTGGAGACCCAGTACTTC.

This clonotype was detected only a few times. The J gene is TRBJ2-7, the V gene TRBV28; TRBD2 agrees at 9 bases. With 5 bases clipped from V and 2 bases from J, the junction kept 4 bases outside the gene matches. Germline CDR1 reads MDHEN; CDR2 reads SYDVKM. This CDR3 spans 14 amino acids. In DNA, the CDR3 is TGTGCCAGCAGTCCACTAGCGGGCCCCTACGAGCAGTACTTC. Translated, it gives CASSPLAGPYEQYF.

The V gene is TRBV28, the J gene TRBJ2-1, with TRBD2 matching 11 bases. The CDR3 is made up of 17 amino acids. CDR1 MDHEN and CDR2 SYDVKM come from the germline V gene. J was trimmed by 5 bases and V by 3 bases; bases with no gene match: 9. In DNA, the CDR3 is TGTGCCAGCAGTTTGGCTAGCGGGAGGAGGGCCCACAATGAGCAGTTCTTC. Translated, it gives CASSLASGRRAHNEQFF.

This chain connects TRBV11-2 to TRBJ2-1, with no clear D. Per germline, CDR1 SGHAT and CDR2 FQNNGV. The V and J ends lost 5 bases and 0 bases respectively, with 14 bases between them. The CDR3 length is 16 residues. The CDR3 is CASSPTLASSYNEQFF. CDR3 in DNA: TGTGCCAGCAGCCCGACGTTGGCTAGCTCCTACAATGAGCAGTTCTTC.

About this clonotype: Its ends do not fully match the called genes, so a read error is possible. The chain recombines TRBV7-7 with TRBJ2-7, with D uncertain. Per the germline V gene, CDR1 is SSHAT and CDR2 is FNYEAQ (reference sequence). CDR3 length: 14 residues. CDR3 sequence (DNA): TGTGCTAGCAGCTTAGTACCCAACTCCTACGAGCAGTACTTC. Its protein product is CASSLVPNSYEQYF. Combining the CDR3 with reference TRBV7-7 and TRBJ2-7 gives the whole variable domain GAGVSQSPRYKVTKRGQDVTLRCDPISSHATLYWYQQALGQGPEFLTYFNYEAQPDKSGLPSDRFSAERPEGSISTLTIQRTEQRDSAMYRCASSLVPNSYEQYFGPGTRLTVT.

This chain links TRBV27 with TRBJ2-7; 8 bases line up with TRBD1. The V gene end was trimmed by 1 base and the J gene end by 5 bases; junction bases not matched to a gene: 7. CDR1 is MNHEY, CDR2 SMNVEV, per germline (reference sequence). The CDR3 covers 15 residues. CDR3 nucleotides: TGTGCCAGCAGTTTATTAACACAGGGGGAGCACGAGCAGTACTTC. Translated, it gives CASSLLTQGEHEQYF.

This chain connects TRBV6-1 to TRBJ1-5, with 8 bases lining up with TRBD1. The CDR3 sequence is 15 residues long. V trimming: 5 bases; J trimming: 7 bases; junction bases outside the gene matches: 10. Germline V lookup: CDR1 MNHNS, CDR2 SASEGT. The CDR3 DNA reads as TGTGCCAGCAGTCGCAGGGGGCGCACGGAACAGCCCCAGCATTTT. Translation gives CASSRRGRTEQPQHF.

The V call is TRBV29-1, the J call TRBJ2-1; D is ambiguous. The V gene lost 0 bases and the J gene lost 7 bases, with 1 base spanning the gap. Looked up from germline, CDR1 is SQVTM and CDR2 is ANQGSEA. The CDR3 extends over 10 amino acids. CDR3 protein: CSVEDNEQFF. The CDR3 nucleotides are TGCAGCGTTGAAGATAATGAGCAGTTCTTC.

The CDR3 reads CASSQSGGTMTEAFF. CDR3 bases: TGTGCCAGCAGTCAATCAGGGGGCACAATGACTGAAGCTTTCTTT. V is TRBV6-5 and J is TRBJ1-1, with 8 bases identical to TRBD1. Losses at the gene ends were 5 bases for V and 5 bases for J; bases not matched to a gene: 10. The length of the CDR3 is 15 residues. CDR1 is MNHEY and CDR2 is SVGAGI in the germline V gene.